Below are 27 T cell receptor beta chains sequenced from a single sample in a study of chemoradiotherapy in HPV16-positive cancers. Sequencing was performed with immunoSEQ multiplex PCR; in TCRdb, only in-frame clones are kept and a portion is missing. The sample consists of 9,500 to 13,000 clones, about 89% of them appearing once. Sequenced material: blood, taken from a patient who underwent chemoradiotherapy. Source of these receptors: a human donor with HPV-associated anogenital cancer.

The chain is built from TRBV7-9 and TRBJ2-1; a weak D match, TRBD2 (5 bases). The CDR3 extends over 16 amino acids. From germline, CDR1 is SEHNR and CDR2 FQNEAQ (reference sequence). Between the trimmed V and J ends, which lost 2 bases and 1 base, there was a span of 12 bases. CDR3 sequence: CASSLSSGASYNEQFF. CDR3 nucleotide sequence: TGTGCCAGCAGCTTATCAAGCGGTGCTTCCTACAATGAGCAGTTCTTC.

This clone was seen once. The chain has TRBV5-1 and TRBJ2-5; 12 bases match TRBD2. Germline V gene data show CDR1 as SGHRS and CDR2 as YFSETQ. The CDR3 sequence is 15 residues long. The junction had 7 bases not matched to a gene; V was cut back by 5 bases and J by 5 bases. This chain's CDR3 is CASSPSGGAGETQYF. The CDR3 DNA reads TGCGCCAGCAGTCCTAGCGGGGGGGCCGGTGAGACCCAGTACTTC. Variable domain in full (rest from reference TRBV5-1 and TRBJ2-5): KAGVTQTPRYLIKTRGQQVTLSCSPISGHRSVSWYQQTPGQGLQFLFEYFSETQRNKGNFPGRFSGRQFSNSRSEMNVSTLELGDSALYLCASSPSGGAGETQYFGPGTRLLVL.

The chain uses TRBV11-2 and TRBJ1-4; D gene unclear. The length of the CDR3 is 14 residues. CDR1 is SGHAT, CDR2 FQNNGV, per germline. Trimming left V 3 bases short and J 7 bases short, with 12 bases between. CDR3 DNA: TGTGCCAGCAGCTTCGGTAGCCGGGCTGAAAAACTGTTTTTT. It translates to CASSFGSRAEKLFF.

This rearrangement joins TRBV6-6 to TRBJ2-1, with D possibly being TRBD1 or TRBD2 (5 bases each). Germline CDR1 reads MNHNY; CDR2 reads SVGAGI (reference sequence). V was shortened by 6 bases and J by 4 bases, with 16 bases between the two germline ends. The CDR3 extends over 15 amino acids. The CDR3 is CASRRDAPLYNEQFF. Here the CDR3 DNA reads TGTGCCAGCAGAAGGGACGCCCCCTTATACAATGAGCAGTTCTTC.

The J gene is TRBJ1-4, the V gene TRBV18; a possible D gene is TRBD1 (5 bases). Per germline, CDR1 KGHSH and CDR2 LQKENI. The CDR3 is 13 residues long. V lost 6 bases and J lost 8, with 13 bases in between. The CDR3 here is CASSVQGNEKLFF. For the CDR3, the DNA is TGTGCCAGCTCGGTCCAGGGAAACGAAAAACTGTTTTTT. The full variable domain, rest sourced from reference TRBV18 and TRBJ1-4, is NAGVMQNPRHLVRRRGQEARLRCSPMKGHSHVYWYRQLPEEGLKFMVYLQKENIIDESGMPKERFSAEFPKEGPSILRIQQVVRGDSAAYFCASSVQGNEKLFFGSGTQLSVL.

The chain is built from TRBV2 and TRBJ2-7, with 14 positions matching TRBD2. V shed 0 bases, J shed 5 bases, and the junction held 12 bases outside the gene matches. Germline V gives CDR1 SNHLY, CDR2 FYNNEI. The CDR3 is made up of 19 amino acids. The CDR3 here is CASSEALPTSGGEGHEQYF. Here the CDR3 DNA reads TGTGCCAGCAGTGAAGCGCTTCCGACTAGCGGGGGGGAGGGTCACGAGCAGTACTTC.

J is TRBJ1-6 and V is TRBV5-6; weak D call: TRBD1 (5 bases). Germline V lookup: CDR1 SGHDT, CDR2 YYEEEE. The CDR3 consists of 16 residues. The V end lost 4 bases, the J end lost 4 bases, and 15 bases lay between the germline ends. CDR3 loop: CASSLSGGRYNSPLHF. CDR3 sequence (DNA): TGTGCCAGCAGCCTCAGCGGGGGAAGATATAATTCACCCCTCCACTTT.

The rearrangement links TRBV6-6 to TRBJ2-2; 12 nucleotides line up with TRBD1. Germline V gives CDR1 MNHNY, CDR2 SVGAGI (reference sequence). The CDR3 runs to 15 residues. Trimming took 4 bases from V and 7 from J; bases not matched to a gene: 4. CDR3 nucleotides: TGTGCCAGCAGTTCCGGGACAGGGGGCATCGGGGAGCTGTTTTTT. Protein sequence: CASSSGTGGIGELFF.

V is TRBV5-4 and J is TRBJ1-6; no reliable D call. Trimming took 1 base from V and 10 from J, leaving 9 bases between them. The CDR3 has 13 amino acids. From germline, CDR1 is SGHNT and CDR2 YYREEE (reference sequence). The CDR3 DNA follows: TGTGCCAGCAGCTTGATTGGGAACTCACCCCTCCACTTT. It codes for CASSLIGNSPLHF.

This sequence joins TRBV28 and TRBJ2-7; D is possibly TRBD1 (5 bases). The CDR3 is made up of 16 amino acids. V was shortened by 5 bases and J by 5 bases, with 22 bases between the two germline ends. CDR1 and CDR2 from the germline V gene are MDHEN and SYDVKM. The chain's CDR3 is CASSHGSLAPGNEQYF. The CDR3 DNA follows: TGTGCCAGCAGTCACGGTTCATTGGCCCCAGGGAACGAGCAGTACTTC. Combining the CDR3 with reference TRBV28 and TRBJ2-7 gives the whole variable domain DVKVTQSSRYLVKRTGEKVFLECVQDMDHENMFWYRQDPGLGLRLIYFSYDVKMKEKGDIPEGYSVSREKKERFSLILESASTNQTSMYLCASSHGSLAPGNEQYFGPGTRLTVT.

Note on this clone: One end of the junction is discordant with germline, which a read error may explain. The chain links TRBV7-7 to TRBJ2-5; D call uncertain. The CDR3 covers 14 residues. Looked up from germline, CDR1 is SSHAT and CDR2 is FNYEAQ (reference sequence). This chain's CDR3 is CASSTLGVGETQYF. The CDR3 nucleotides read TGTGCTAGCAGCACATTAGGTGTCGGGGAGACCCAGTACTTC.

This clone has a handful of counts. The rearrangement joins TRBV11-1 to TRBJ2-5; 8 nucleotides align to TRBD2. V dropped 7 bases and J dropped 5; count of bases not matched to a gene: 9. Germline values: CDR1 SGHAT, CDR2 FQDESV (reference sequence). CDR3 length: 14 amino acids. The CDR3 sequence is CASTPSGGPETQYF. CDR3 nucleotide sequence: TGTGCCAGCACCCCCAGCGGGGGCCCGGAGACCCAGTACTTC.

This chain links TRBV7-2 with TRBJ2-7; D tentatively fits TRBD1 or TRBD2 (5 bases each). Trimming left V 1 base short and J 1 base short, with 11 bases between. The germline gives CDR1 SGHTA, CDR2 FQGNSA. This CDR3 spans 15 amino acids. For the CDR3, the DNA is TGTGCCAGCAGCTTAGACGGGACGCTATCCTACGAGCAGTACTTC. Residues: CASSLDGTLSYEQYF.

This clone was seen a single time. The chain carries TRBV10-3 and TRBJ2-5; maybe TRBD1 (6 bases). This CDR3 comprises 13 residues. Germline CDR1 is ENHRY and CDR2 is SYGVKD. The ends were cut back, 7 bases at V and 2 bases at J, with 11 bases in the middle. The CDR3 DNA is TGTGCCATCAAAGGACAGCCGCAAGAGACCCAGTACTTC. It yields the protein CAIKGQPQETQYF.

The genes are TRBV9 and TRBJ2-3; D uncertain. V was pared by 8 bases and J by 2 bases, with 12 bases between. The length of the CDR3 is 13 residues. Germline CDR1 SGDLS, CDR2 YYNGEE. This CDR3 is CASPLTFTDTQYF. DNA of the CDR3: TGTGCCAGTCCATTGACTTTCACAGATACGCAGTATTTT.

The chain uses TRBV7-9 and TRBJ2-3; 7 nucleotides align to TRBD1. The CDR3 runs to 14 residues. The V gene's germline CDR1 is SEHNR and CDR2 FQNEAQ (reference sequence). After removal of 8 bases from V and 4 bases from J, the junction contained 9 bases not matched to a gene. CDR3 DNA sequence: TGTGCCAGCCGCTCGTGGGACAGACCAGATACGCAGTATTTT. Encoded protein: CASRSWDRPDTQYF.

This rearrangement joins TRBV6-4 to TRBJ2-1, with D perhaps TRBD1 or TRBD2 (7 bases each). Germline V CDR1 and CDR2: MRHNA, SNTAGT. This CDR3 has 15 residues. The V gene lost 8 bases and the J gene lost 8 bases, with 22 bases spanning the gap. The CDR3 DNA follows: TGTGCCAGCTTAGAAAGGGAGGGGGCGGTCGATGAGCAGTTCTTC. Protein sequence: CASLEREGAVDEQFF.

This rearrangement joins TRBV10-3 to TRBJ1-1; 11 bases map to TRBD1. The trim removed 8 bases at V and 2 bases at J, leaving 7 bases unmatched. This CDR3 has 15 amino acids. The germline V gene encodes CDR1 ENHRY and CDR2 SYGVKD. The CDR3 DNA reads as TGTGCCATCGGAGGGACAGGGGGGGTAAACACTGAAGCTTTCTTT. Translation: CAIGGTGGVNTEAFF.

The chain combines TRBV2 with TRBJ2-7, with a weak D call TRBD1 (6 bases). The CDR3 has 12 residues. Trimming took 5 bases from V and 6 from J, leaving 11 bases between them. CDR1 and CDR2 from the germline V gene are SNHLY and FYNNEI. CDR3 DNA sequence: TGTGCCAGCAGTAAAACAGGGCTCGAGCAGTACTTC. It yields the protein CASSKTGLEQYF.

The CDR3 nucleotides are TGTGCCACTCAACGACAGGGGGTGATTTATGGCTACACCTTC. Encoded protein: CATQRQGVIYGYTF. This rearrangement joins TRBV28 to TRBJ1-2; 9 bases map to TRBD1. Germline V gives CDR1 MDHEN, CDR2 SYDVKM. Trimming removed 10 bases from V and 5 bases from J; junction bases left unmatched: 11. The CDR3 is made up of 14 amino acids.

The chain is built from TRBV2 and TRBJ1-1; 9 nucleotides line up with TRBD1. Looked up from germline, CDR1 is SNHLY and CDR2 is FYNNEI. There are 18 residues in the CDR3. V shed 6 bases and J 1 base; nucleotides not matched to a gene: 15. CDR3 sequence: CASSVFRDRVSKNTEAFF. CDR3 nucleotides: TGTGCCAGCAGCGTCTTCCGGGACAGGGTGTCGAAGAACACTGAAGCTTTCTTT.

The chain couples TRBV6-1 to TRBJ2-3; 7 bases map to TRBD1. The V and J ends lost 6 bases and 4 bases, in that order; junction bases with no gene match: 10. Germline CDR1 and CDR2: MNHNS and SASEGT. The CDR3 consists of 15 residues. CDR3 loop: CASSRLQGEADTQYF. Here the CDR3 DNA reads TGTGCCAGCAGCAGGCTGCAGGGGGAAGCAGATACGCAGTATTTT.

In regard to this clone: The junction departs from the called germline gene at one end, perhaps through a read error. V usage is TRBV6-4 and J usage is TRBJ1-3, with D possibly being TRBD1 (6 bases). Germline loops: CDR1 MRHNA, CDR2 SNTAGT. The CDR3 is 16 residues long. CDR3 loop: CVSRSPGVFSGNTIYF. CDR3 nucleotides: TGTGTCAGCAGATCACCAGGGGTTTTCTCTGGAAACACCATATATTTT.

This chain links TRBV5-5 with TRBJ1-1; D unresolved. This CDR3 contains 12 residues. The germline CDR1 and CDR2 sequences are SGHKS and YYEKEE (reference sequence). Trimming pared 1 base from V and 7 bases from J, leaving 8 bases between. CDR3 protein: CASSLFGGEAFF. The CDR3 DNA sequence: TGTGCCAGCAGCTTGTTTGGTGGTGAAGCTTTCTTT.

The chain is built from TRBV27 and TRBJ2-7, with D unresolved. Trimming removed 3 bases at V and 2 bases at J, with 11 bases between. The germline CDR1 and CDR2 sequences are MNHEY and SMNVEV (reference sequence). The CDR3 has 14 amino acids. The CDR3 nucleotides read TGTGCCAGCAGTTTTGCCCCGGGTCCCTACGAGCAGTACTTC. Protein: CASSFAPGPYEQYF.

CDR3 sequence: CASSLRQGTNTGELFF. The CDR3 region has the DNA TGTGCCAGCAGCTTGCGACAGGGTACGAACACCGGGGAGCTGTTTTTT. V and J are TRBV5-5 and TRBJ2-2, with TRBD1 matching 7 bases. CDR1 and CDR2 (germline): SGHKS, YYEKEE (reference sequence). CDR3 size: 16 residues. V lost 1 base and J lost 0; bases outside the gene matches: 3.

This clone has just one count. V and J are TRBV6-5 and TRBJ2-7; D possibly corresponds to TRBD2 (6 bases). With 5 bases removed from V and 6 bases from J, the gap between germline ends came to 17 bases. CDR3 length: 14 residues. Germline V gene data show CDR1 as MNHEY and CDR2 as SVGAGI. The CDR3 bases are TGTGCCAGCAGTGTTCGGCGGGGCGTCTCCGAGCAGTACTTC. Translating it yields CASSVRRGVSEQYF.